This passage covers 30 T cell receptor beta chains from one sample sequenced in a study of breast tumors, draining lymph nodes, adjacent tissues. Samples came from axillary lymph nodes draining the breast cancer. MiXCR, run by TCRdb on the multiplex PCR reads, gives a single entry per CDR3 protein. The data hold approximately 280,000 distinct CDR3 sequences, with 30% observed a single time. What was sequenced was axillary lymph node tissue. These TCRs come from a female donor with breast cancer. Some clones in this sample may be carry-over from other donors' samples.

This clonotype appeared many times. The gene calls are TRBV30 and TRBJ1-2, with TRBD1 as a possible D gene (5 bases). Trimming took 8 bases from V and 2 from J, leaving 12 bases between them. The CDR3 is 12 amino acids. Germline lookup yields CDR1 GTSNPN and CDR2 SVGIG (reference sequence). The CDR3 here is CARARGNYGYTF. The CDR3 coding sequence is TGTGCCAGAGCACGGGGGAACTATGGCTACACCTTC.

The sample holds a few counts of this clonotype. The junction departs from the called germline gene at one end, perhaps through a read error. The chain's CDR3 is CSAPGFSGATVLTF. DNA for the CDR3: TGCAGTGCTCCGGGATTCTCTGGGGCCACCGTCCTGACTTTC. The rearrangement uses TRBV20-1 and TRBJ2-6; D could derive from TRBD1 or TRBD2 (5 bases each). Germline V gives CDR1 DFQATT, CDR2 SNEGSKA (reference sequence). CDR3 length: 14 residues.

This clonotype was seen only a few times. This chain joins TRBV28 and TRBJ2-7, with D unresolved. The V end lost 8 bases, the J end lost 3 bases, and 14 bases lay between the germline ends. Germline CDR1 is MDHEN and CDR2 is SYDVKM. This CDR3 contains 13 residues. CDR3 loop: CASRNGPVYEQYF. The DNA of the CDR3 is TGTGCCAGCCGTAATGGACCGGTCTACGAGCAGTACTTC.

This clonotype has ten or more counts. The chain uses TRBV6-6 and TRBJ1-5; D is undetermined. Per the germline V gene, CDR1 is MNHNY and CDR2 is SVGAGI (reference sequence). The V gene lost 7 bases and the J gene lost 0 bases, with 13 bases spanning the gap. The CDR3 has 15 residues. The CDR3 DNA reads TGTGCCAGCACCAAAGATGATGGTAGCAATCAGCCCCAGCATTTT. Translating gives CASTKDDGSNQPQHF.

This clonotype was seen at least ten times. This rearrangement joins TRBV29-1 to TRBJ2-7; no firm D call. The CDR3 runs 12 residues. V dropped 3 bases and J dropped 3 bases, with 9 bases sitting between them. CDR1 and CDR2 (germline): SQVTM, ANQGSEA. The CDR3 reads CSVESGVYEQYF. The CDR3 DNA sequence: TGCAGCGTTGAGTCTGGGGTCTACGAGCAGTACTTC.

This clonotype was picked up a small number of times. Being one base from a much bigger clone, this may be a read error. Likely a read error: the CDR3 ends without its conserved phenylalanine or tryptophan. The CDR3 nucleotides read TGTGCCAGCAGTGAATGGGGTCTGGAGACCCAGTACCTC. Translating gives CASSEWGLETQYL. The V call is TRBV25-1, the J call TRBJ2-5; D ambiguous. The CDR3 is 13 amino acids. Deletions cut 1 base from V and 5 bases from J, with 8 bases between. CDR1 MGHDK and CDR2 SYGVNS come from the germline V gene.

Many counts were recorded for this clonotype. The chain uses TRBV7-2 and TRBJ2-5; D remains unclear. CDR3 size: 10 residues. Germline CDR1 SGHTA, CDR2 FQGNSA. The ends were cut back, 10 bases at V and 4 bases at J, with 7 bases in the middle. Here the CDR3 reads CAIPLETQYF. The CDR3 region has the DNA TGTGCCATTCCACTAGAGACCCAGTACTTC.

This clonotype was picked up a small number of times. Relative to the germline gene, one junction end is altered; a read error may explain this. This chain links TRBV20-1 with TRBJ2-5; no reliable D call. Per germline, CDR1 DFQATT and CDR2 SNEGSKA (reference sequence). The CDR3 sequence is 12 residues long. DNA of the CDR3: TGCAGTGCTAGAACTGGGCAAGAGACCCCGTACTTC. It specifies CSARTGQETPYF.

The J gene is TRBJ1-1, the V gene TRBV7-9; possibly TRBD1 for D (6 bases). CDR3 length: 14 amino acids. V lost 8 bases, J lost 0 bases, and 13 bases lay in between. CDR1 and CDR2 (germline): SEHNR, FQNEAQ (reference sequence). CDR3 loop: CASSGDIMNTEAFF. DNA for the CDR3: TGTGCCAGCTCCGGGGACATCATGAACACTGAAGCTTTCTTT.

The CDR3, as DNA: TGTGCCAGCAGTTACTCGGGGAGGGGCACAGATACGCAGTATTTT. Its translation: CASSYSGRGTDTQYF. This chain connects TRBV6-5 to TRBJ2-3, with 7 bases fitting TRBD2. Germline V gene lookup returns CDR1 MNHEY and CDR2 SVGAGI. The CDR3 contains 15 residues. J lost 1 base, V lost 0 bases, and 1 base had no gene match.

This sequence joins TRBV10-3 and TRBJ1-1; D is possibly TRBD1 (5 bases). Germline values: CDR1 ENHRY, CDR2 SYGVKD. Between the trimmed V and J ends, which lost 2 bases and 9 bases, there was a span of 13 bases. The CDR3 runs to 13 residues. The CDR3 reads CAISERIGGKAFF. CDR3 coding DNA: TGTGCCATCAGTGAGAGGATCGGGGGAAAAGCTTTCTTT.

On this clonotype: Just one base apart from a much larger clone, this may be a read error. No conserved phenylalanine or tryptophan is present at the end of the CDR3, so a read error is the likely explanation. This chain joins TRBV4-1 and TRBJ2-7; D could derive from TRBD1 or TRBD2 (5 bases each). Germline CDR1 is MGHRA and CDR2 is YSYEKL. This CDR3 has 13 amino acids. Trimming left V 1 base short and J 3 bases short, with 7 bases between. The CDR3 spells CASSQVGDYEQYL. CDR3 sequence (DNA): TGCGCCAGCAGCCAAGTGGGGGACTACGAGCAGTACCTC.

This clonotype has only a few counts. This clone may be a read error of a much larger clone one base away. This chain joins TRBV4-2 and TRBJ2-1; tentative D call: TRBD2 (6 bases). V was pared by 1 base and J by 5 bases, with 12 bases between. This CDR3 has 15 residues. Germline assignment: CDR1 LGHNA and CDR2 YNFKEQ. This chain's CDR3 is CASSQGYGSDNEQFF. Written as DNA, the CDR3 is TGTGCCAGCAGCCAAGGTTACGGGAGCGACAATGAGCAGTTCTTC.

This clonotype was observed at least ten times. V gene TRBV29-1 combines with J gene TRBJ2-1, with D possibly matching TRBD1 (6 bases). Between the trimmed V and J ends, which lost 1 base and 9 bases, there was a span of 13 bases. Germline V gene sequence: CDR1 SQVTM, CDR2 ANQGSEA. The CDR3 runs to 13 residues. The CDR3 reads CSVEVNRAGEQFF. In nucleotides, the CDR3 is TGCAGCGTTGAAGTCAACAGGGCTGGTGAGCAGTTCTTC.

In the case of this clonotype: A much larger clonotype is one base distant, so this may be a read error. The CDR3 loop is CASSTKVLQETQYF. The DNA for the CDR3 is TGTGCCAGCAGCACCAAAGTCCTCCAAGAGACCCAGTACTTC. The chain links TRBV3-1 to TRBJ2-5; D is ambiguous. Trimming shortened V by 5 bases and J by 1 base, and 11 bases separated the two germline ends. The CDR3 runs 14 residues. Germline V gene lookup returns CDR1 LGHDT and CDR2 YNNKEL (reference sequence).

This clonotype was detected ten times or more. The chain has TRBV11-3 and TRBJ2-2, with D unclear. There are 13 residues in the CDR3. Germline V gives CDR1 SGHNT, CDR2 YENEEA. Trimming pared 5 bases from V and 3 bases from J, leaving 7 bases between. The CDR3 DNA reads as TGTGCCAGCAGCGTAAGATACACCGGGGAGCTGTTTTTT. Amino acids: CASSVRYTGELFF.

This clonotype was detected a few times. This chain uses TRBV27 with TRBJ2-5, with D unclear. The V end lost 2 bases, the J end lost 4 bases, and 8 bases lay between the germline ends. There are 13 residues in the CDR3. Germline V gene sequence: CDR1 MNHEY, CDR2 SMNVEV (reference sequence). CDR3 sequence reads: CASSLRPSETQYF. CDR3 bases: TGTGCCAGCAGTTTACGCCCATCAGAGACCCAGTACTTC.

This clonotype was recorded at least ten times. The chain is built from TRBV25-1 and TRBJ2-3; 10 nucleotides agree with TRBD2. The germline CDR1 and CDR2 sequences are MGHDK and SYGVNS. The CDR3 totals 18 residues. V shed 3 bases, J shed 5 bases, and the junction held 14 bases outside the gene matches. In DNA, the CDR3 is TGTGCCAGCAGTGAGGGAGGGAGCGGGAGGGCCCGGGGAGATACGCAGTATTTT. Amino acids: CASSEGGSGRARGDTQYF.

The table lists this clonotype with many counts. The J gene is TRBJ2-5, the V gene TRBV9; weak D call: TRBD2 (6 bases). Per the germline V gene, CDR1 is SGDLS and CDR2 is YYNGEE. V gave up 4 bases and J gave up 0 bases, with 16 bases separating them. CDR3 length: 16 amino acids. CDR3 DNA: TGTGCCAGCAGCCTGATGGGGGGACTGCACCAAGAGACCCAGTACTTC. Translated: CASSLMGGLHQETQYF.

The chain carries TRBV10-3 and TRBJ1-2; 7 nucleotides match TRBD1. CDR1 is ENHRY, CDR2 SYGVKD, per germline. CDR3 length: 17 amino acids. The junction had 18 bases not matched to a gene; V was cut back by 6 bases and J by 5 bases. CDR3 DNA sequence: TGTGCCATCAGCCTCGGGACAGCAACACCCTGCCTTTATGGCTACACCTTC. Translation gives CAISLGTATPCLYGYTF.

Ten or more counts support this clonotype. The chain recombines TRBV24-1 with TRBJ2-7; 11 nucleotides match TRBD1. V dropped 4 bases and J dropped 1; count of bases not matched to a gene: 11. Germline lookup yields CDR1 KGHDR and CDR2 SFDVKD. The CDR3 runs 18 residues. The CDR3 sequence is CATSDRFSGTGGSYEQYF. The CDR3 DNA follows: TGTGCCACCAGTGACCGATTCTCCGGGACAGGGGGTTCCTACGAGCAGTACTTC.

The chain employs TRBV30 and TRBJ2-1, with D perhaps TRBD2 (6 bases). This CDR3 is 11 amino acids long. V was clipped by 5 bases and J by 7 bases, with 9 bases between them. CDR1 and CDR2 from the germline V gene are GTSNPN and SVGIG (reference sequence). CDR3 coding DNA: TGTGCCTGGGGGACTCTAAATGAGCAGTTCTTC. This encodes CAWGTLNEQFF.

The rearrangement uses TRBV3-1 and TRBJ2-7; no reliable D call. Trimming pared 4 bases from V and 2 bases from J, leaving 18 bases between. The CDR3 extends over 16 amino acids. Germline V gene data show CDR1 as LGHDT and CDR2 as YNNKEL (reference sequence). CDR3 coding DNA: TGTGCCAGCAGCCCCTCTTTCAGGTCATTAGCCTACGAGCAGTACTTC. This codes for CASSPSFRSLAYEQYF.

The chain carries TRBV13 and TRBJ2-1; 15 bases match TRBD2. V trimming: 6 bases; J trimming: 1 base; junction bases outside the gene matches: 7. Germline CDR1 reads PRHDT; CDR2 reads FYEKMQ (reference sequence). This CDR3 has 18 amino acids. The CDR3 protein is CASSPGLAGGPSYNEQFF. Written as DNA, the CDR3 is TGTGCCAGCAGTCCAGGACTAGCGGGAGGGCCATCCTACAATGAGCAGTTCTTC.

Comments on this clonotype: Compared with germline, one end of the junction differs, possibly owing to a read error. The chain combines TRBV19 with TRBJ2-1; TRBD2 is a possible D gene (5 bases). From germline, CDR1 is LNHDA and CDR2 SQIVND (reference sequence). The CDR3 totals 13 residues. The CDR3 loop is CASSQRTYNEQLF. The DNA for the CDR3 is TGTGCCAGTAGTCAGCGGACCTACAATGAGCAGCTCTTC.

Here the CDR3 DNA reads TGTGCCCCCCGGACCTACGAGCAGTACTTC. This encodes CAPRTYEQYF. The chain employs TRBV6-6 and TRBJ2-7; no clear D. Looked up from germline, CDR1 is MNHNY and CDR2 is SVGAGI (reference sequence). The CDR3 has 10 residues. Trimming shortened V by 11 bases and J by 2 bases, and 7 bases separated the two germline ends.

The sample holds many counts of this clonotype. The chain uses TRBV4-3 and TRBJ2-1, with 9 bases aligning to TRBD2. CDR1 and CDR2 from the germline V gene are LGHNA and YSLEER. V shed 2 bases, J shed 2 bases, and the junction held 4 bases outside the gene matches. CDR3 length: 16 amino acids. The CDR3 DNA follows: TGCGCCAGCAGCCAATCCCGACTAGCGGCCTACAATGAGCAGTTCTTC. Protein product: CASSQSRLAAYNEQFF.

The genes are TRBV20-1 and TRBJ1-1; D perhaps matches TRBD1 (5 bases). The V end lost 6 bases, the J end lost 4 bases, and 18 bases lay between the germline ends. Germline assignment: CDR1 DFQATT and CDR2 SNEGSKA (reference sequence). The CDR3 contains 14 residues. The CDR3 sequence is CSAHAGFGGTEAFF. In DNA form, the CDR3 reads TGCAGTGCCCATGCGGGCTTCGGGGGCACTGAAGCTTTCTTT.

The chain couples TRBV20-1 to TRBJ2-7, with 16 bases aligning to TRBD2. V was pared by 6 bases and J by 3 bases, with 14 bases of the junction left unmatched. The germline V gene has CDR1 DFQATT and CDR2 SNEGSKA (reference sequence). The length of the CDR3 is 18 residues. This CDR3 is CSASASGTSGRDYYEQYF. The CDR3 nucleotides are TGCAGTGCCAGCGCGTCCGGGACTAGCGGGAGGGATTACTACGAGCAGTACTTC.

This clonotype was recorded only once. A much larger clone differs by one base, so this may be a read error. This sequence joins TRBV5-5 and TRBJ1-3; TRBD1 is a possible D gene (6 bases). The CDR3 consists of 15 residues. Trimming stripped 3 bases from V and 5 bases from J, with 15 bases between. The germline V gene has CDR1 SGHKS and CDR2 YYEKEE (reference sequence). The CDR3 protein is CASSSTTGSRNTIYF. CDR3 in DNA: TGTGCCAGCAGCTCAACAACAGGGTCCAGAAACACCATATATTTT.